Below, 14 T cell receptor beta chains from the same sample are listed, as sequenced in a study of T cells after yellow fever vaccination. Each CDR3 protein gets one entry after TCRdb re-called the 5' RACE reads with MiXCR. The data hold under 300,000 distinct CDR3 sequences, with about 7.1% observed a single time. This material consisted of CD4+ T cells sorted from PBMCs, taken 15 days after the yellow fever booster vaccination. All receptors derive from a man aged 30-40 years who received the YFV17D yellow fever vaccine.

This sequence joins TRBV5-1 and TRBJ1-3; 10 bases map to TRBD1. Germline CDR1 SGHRS, CDR2 YFSETQ. The CDR3 runs to 16 residues. V was clipped by 7 bases and J by 1 base; unmatched bases: 8. This CDR3 is CASRREGQGSGNTIYF. The CDR3 bases are TGCGCCAGCCGAAGGGAGGGACAGGGGTCTGGAAACACCATATATTTT. Supplemented by reference TRBV5-1 and TRBJ1-3, the full variable domain reads KAGVTQTPRYLIKTRGQQVTLSCSPISGHRSVSWYQQTPGQGLQFLFEYFSETQRNKGNFPGRFSGRQFSNSRSEMNVSTLELGDSALYLCASRREGQGSGNTIYFGEGSWLTVV.

J is TRBJ1-2 and V is TRBV6-2 or TRBV6-3; 7 bases fit TRBD1. The CDR3 sequence is 16 residues long. J gave up 7 bases and V 2 bases, and 13 bases lay outside the gene matches. Per germline, CDR1 MNHEY and CDR2 SVGEGT. CDR3 nucleotides: TGTGCCAGCAGTTACCGCGGACAGGCCAGGATGGGTGGCTACACCTTC. This codes for CASSYRGQARMGGYTF.

This clonotype was picked up many times. The chain has TRBV24-1 and TRBJ2-1; TRBD2 matches at 10 bases. The CDR3 totals 16 residues. In germline, CDR1 is KGHDR, CDR2 SFDVKD. V dropped 4 bases and J dropped 2; count of bases not matched to a gene: 4. The CDR3 sequence is CATSEAGTSAYNEQFF. The DNA for the CDR3 is TGTGCCACCAGTGAGGCCGGGACTAGCGCCTACAATGAGCAGTTCTTC.

Ten or more counts support this clonotype. This chain links TRBV29-1 with TRBJ2-6; possible D gene TRBD2, 5 bases. The germline V and J ends were trimmed by 6 bases and 0 bases, with 12 bases remaining between them. CDR3 length: 15 residues. Germline-derived CDR1 and CDR2 are SQVTM and ANQGSEA. CDR3 in amino acids: CSVVGGSSGANVLTF. For the CDR3, the DNA is TGCAGCGTCGTGGGTGGGAGCTCTGGGGCCAACGTCCTGACTTTC.

This clonotype was picked up a small number of times. V usage is TRBV18 and J usage is TRBJ2-7, with D possibly matching TRBD2 (6 bases). This CDR3 is built from 13 residues. CDR1 KGHSH and CDR2 LQKENI come from the germline V gene. V lost 3 bases to trimming and J lost 5 bases, with 11 bases between them. For the CDR3, the DNA is TGTGCCAGCTCACCTGTTACGGGGGACGAGCAGTACTTC. As protein: CASSPVTGDEQYF. Full variable domain (missing parts from reference TRBV18 and TRBJ2-7): NAGVMQNPRHLVRRRGQEARLRCSPMKGHSHVYWYRQLPEEGLKFMVYLQKENIIDESGMPKERFSAEFPKEGPSILRIQQVVRGDSAAYFCASSPVTGDEQYFGPGTRLTVT.

The rearrangement links TRBV29-1 to TRBJ2-5; 10 bases line up with TRBD1. Germline CDR1 SQVTM, CDR2 ANQGSEA. V lost 8 bases and J lost 5; bases outside the gene matches: 11. The CDR3 runs to 14 residues. CDR3 amino acids: CSPRIQGQGETQYF. The CDR3 DNA follows: TGCAGCCCAAGAATACAGGGACAGGGGGAGACCCAGTACTTC.

This clonotype has a count of ten or more. The V call is TRBV6-1, the J call TRBJ2-2; the D is unclear. The CDR3 length is 13 residues. Germline CDR1 MNHNS, CDR2 SASEGT. V was trimmed by 1 base and J by 5 bases, leaving 5 bases between them. CDR3 sequence: CASSEGGTGELFF. The DNA for the CDR3 is TGTGCCAGCAGTGAAGGGGGTACCGGGGAGCTGTTTTTT.

The chain's CDR3 is CASSYGGGEPQHF. The DNA of the CDR3 is TGTGCCAGCAGTTACGGGGGTGGAGAGCCCCAGCATTTT. The V and J genes are TRBV6-6 and TRBJ1-5; a possible D gene is TRBD1 (5 bases). V was cut by 2 bases and J by 8 bases, with 10 bases left in between. The CDR3 is 13 amino acids. From germline, CDR1 is MNHNY and CDR2 SVGAGI (reference sequence).

Worth noting for this clonotype: A clone one base away is much larger, so this may be a read error. V is TRBV7-2 and J is TRBJ2-7; D call uncertain. Germline lookup yields CDR1 SGHTA and CDR2 FQGNSA. The CDR3 totals 16 residues. V was shortened by 0 bases and J by 0 bases, with 12 bases between the two germline ends. The CDR3 loop is CASSLALVRVSYEQYF. The CDR3 nucleotides are TGTGCCAGCAGCTTAGCGTTGGTTAGGGTCTCCTACGAGCAGTACTTC.

The chain recombines TRBV18 with TRBJ2-7; TRBD2 is a possible D gene (7 bases). The V end was cut by 6 bases, the J end by 2 bases, with 17 bases between. CDR1 is KGHSH and CDR2 is LQKENI in the germline V gene. The CDR3 consists of 15 residues. The CDR3 loop is CASSPGGQTTYEQYF. DNA of the CDR3: TGTGCCAGCTCCCCCGGGGGGCAGACCACCTACGAGCAGTACTTC.

This clonotype was seen a handful of times. Sequence at one end of the junction differs from germline and may be a read error. The V gene is TRBV7-2, the J gene TRBJ2-1; D not certain. The CDR3 runs to 11 residues. CDR1 and CDR2 from the germline V gene are SGHTA and FQGNSA. This CDR3 reads CASSRMDEQLF. CDR3 nucleotides: TGTGCCAGCAGCCGTATGGACGAGCAGCTCTTC.

The rearrangement uses TRBV9 and TRBJ2-4, with 7 nucleotides matching TRBD1. V lost 4 bases and J lost 0; bases outside the gene matches: 16. CDR1 is SGDLS and CDR2 is YYNGEE in the germline V gene. CDR3 length: 19 residues. The CDR3 loop reads CASSLDSAGGDLAKNIQYF. The CDR3 DNA reads as TGTGCCAGCAGCCTAGATTCGGCAGGGGGAGACCTAGCCAAAAACATTCAGTACTTC.

Ten or more counts support this clonotype. The rearrangement joins TRBV29-1 to TRBJ1-2; TRBD1 matches at 8 bases. CDR1 is SQVTM, CDR2 ANQGSEA, per germline. The J segment lost 4 bases and the V segment lost 5 bases, leaving 3 bases of the junction unmatched. The CDR3 is made up of 12 amino acids. The chain's CDR3 is CSVQGQGYGYTF. CDR3 DNA sequence: TGCAGCGTTCAAGGACAGGGCTATGGCTACACCTTC. Full variable domain (rest looked up from reference TRBV29-1 and TRBJ1-2): SAVISQKPSRDICQRGTSLTIQCQVDSQVTMMFWYRQQPGQSLTLIATANQGSEATYESGFVIDKFPISRPNLTFSTLTVSNMSPEDSSIYLCSVQGQGYGYTFGSGTRLTVV.

This clonotype was seen many times. The chain couples TRBV14 to TRBJ1-3; D not certain. V lost 4 bases to trimming and J lost 2 bases, with 9 bases between them. The CDR3 runs to 14 residues. Germline values: CDR1 SGHDN, CDR2 FVKESK. CDR3 amino acids: CASSPTRTGNTIYF. The CDR3 bases are TGTGCCAGCAGCCCCACCAGAACTGGAAACACCATATATTTT. Full variable domain (missing parts from reference TRBV14 and TRBJ1-3): EAGVTQFPSHSVIEKGQTVTLRCDPISGHDNLYWYRRVMGKEIKFLLHFVKESKQDESGMPNNRFLAERTGGTYSTLKVQPAELEDSGVYFCASSPTRTGNTIYFGEGSWLTVV.